The entry below describes one T cell receptor (beta chain). TCRdb's table, derived via immunoSEQ multiplex PCR, lists solely in-frame clones and lacks some. Of approximately 300,000 clones listed, nearly 90% are singletons. The sample comes from a study of blood T cell repertoires in COVID-19. Germline V gene data show CDR1 as LNHNV and CDR2 as YYDKDF (reference sequence). This CDR3 contains 14 residues. V was shortened by 0 bases and J by 4 bases, with 9 bases between the two germline ends. This clonotype was sampled from a woman aged 25 to 39 who had recovered from COVID-19. Sequenced sample: PBMCs or T cells enriched from blood (not recorded which). The V gene is TRBV15, the J gene TRBJ1-2; D is unresolved. The CDR3 sequence is CATSRDKGAYGYTF. In nucleotides, the CDR3 is TGTGCCACCAGCAGAGATAAAGGAGCCTATGGCTACACCTTC.